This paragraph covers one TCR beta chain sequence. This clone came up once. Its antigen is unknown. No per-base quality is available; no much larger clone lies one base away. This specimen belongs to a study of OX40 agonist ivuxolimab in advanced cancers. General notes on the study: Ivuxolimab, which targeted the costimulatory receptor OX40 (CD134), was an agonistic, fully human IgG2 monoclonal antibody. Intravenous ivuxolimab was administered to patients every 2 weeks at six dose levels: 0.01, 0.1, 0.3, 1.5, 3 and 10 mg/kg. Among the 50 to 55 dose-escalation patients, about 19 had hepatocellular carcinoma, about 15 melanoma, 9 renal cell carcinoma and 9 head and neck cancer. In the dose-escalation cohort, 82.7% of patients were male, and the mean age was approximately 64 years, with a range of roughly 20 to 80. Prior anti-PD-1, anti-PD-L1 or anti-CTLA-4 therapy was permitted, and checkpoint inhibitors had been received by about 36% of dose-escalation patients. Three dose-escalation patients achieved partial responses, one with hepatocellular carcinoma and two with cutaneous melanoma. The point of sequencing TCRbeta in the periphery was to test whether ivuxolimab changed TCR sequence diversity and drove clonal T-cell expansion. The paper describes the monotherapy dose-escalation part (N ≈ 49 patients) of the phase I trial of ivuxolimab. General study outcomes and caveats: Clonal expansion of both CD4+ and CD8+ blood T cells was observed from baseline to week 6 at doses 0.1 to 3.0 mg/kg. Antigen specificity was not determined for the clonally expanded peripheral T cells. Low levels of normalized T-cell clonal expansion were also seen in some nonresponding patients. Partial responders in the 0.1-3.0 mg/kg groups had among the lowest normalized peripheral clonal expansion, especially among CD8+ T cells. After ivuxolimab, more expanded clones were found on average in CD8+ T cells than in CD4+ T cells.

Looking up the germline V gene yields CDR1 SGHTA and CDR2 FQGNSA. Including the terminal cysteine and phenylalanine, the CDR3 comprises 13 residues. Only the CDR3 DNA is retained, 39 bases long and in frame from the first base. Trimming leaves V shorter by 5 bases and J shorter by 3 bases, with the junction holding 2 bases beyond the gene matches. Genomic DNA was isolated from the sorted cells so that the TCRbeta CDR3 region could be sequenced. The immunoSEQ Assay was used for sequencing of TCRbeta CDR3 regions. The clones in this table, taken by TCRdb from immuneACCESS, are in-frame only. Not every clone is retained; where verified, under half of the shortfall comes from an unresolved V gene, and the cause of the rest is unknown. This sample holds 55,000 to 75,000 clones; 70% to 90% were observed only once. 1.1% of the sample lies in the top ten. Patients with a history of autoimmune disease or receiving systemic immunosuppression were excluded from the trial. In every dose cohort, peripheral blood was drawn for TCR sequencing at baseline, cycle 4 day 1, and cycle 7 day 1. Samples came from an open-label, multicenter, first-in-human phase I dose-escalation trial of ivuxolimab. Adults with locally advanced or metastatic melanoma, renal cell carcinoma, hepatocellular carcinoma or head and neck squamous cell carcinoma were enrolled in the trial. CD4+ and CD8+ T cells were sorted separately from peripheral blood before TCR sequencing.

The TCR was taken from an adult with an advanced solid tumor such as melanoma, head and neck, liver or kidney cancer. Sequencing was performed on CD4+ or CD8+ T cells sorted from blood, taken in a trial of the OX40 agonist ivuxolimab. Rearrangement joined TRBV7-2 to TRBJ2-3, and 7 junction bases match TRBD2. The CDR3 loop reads CASSGRVTDTQYF. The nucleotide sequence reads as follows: TGTGCCAGCAGCGGGAGGGTGACAGATACGCAGTATTTT.